One sample yielded the 28 T cell receptor beta chains listed below, sequenced in a study of blood T cell repertoires in COVID-19. Sequenced by immunoSEQ multiplex PCR; TCRdb stores in-frame clones only, minus some. The repertoire has 250,000 to 300,000 clones, more than 75% of them found once; the top ten carry 0.9% to 1%. Input material: peripheral blood. These receptors all stem from a middle-aged woman who had recovered from COVID-19.

The table lists this clone with a count of one. The CDR3 DNA reads TGTGCCAGCAGCTTAGGGGGCTCTCCGAACTATGGCTACACCTTC. Translated, it gives CASSLGGSPNYGYTF. The chain joins TRBV7-2 to TRBJ1-2; perhaps TRBD1 as D (5 bases). The germline gives CDR1 SGHTA, CDR2 FQGNSA. This CDR3 comprises 15 residues. V was cut by 1 base and J by 2 bases, with 11 bases left in between.

The chain uses TRBV30 and TRBJ1-2; D is perhaps TRBD1 (5 bases). Germline CDR1 and CDR2: GTSNPN and SVGIG (reference sequence). The V gene lost 3 bases and the J gene lost 5 bases, with 16 bases spanning the gap. The CDR3 length is 14 residues. This CDR3 reads CAWRKDNQLYGYTF. The DNA for the CDR3 is TGTGCCTGGAGGAAGGACAACCAGTTATATGGCTACACCTTC.

The rearrangement links TRBV6-5 to TRBJ1-1; possibly TRBD1 for D (6 bases). Germline values: CDR1 MNHEY, CDR2 SVGAGI. The length of the CDR3 is 15 residues. V lost 7 bases and J lost 1, with 16 bases in between. For the CDR3, the DNA is TGTGCCAGCACCCAGGCGGGGGGCTGGAACACTGAAGCTTTCTTT. It is translated as CASTQAGGWNTEAFF.

This chain uses TRBV7-6 with TRBJ2-1; a weak D match, TRBD2 (5 bases). The CDR3 consists of 12 residues. V was clipped by 5 bases and J by 10 bases, with 12 bases between them. The germline V gene has CDR1 SGHVS and CDR2 FNYEAQ. The chain's CDR3 is CASSPNEGEQFF. The DNA for the CDR3 is TGTGCCAGCAGCCCCAACGAGGGAGAGCAGTTCTTC.

The chain joins TRBV7-9 to TRBJ1-1; TRBD1 aligns across 9 bases. Germline-derived CDR1 and CDR2 are SEHNR and FQNEAQ (reference sequence). The CDR3 consists of 13 residues. Losses at the gene ends were 5 bases for V and 3 bases for J; bases not matched to a gene: 1. CDR3 nucleotide sequence: TGTGCCAGCAGCGACAGGGGGGACACTGAAGCTTTCTTT. It specifies CASSDRGDTEAFF.

This clone was detected once. This chain links TRBV7-9 with TRBJ1-3, with 7 bases identical to TRBD1. Germline values: CDR1 SEHNR, CDR2 FQNEAQ (reference sequence). The V segment lost 5 bases and the J segment 1 base; nucleotides outside the gene matches: 8. The CDR3 length is 16 residues. The CDR3 here is CASSPLGQKSGNTIYF. The CDR3 DNA is TGTGCCAGCAGCCCGCTGGGACAGAAGTCTGGAAACACCATATATTTT.

The gene calls are TRBV18 and TRBJ1-5; D possibly corresponds to TRBD1 (6 bases). The CDR3 is 13 residues long. Germline lookup yields CDR1 KGHSH and CDR2 LQKENI. The V end lost 3 bases, the J end lost 12 bases, and 15 bases lay between the germline ends. This CDR3 is CASSPPQGLGQHF. As DNA, the CDR3 is TGTGCCAGCTCACCCCCCCAGGGGCTGGGCCAGCATTTT.

The genes are TRBV27 and TRBJ2-1, with 14 positions matching TRBD2. With V trimmed by 5 bases and J by 9 bases, 9 bases remained unmatched. From germline, CDR1 is MNHEY and CDR2 SMNVEV (reference sequence). CDR3 length equals 16 residues. In nucleotides, the CDR3 is TGTGCCAGCAGTCCCCGCGGACTAGCGGGAGGAGGTGAGCAGTTCTTC. This sequence encodes CASSPRGLAGGGEQFF.

The chain is built from TRBV3-1 (or the pseudogene TRBV3-2) and TRBJ1-2; D unclear. The CDR3 has 14 residues. V dropped 1 base and J dropped 8 bases, with 14 bases sitting between them. CDR1 LGHDT and CDR2 YNNKEL come from the germline V gene (reference sequence). The CDR3 region is CASSQALGGSGYTF. The CDR3 nucleotides read TGTGCCAGCAGCCAAGCTCTGGGCGGGTCCGGCTACACCTTC.

The chain uses TRBV9 and TRBJ1-2; D ambiguous. V lost 0 bases, J lost 3 bases, and 12 bases lay in between. Germline V CDR1 and CDR2: SGDLS, YYNGEE. The CDR3 has 15 residues. CDR3 bases: TGTGCCAGCAGCGTAGGGTCGGGGAATGACTATGGCTACACCTTC. This codes for CASSVGSGNDYGYTF. The full variable domain, in which reference TRBV9 and TRBJ1-2 provide the parts outside the CDR3, is DSGVTQTPKHLITATGQRVTLRCSPRSGDLSVYWYQQSLDQGLQFLIQYYNGEERAKGNILERFSAQQFPDLHSELNLSSLELGDSALYFCASSVGSGNDYGYTFGSGTRLTVV.

The chain uses TRBV19 and TRBJ2-3; a weak D match, TRBD2 (6 bases). Germline V gene data show CDR1 as LNHDA and CDR2 as SQIVND (reference sequence). This CDR3 spans 15 amino acids. Trimming took 3 bases from V and 0 from J, leaving 10 bases between them. CDR3 DNA: TGTGCCAGTAGTATGGTAGCGGTGAGCACAGATACGCAGTATTTT. Translation gives CASSMVAVSTDTQYF.

The CDR3 DNA reads TGTGCCAGCAGGCCGACTAGCGGGAGTACCTACGAGCAGTACTTC. Protein sequence: CASRPTSGSTYEQYF. The chain recombines TRBV7-9 with TRBJ2-7; 12 bases map to TRBD2. Trimming cost V 6 bases and J 2 bases; bases outside gene matches: 5. This CDR3 has 15 residues. Germline assignment: CDR1 SEHNR and CDR2 FQNEAQ (reference sequence).

V is TRBV25-1 and J is TRBJ2-7; D is perhaps TRBD1 (7 bases). The length of the CDR3 is 14 residues. From germline, CDR1 is MGHDK and CDR2 SYGVNS. V lost 4 bases, J lost 4 bases, and 14 bases lay in between. Here the CDR3 DNA reads TGTGCCAGCAGTGGTGCGGGACAGCCATACGAGCAGTACTTC. Residues: CASSGAGQPYEQYF.

Only one count was recorded for this clone. V gene TRBV6-5 combines with J gene TRBJ2-1, with 7 bases fitting TRBD2. Germline CDR1 MNHEY, CDR2 SVGAGI. There are 16 residues in the CDR3. J was trimmed by 5 bases and V by 0 bases; bases with no gene match: 7. The CDR3 protein is CASSYSAGVSDNEQFF. For the CDR3, the DNA is TGTGCCAGCAGTTACTCGGCGGGAGTTTCCGACAATGAGCAGTTCTTC.

V and J are TRBV5-1 and TRBJ2-7; 14 bases are shared with TRBD2. Germline V CDR1 and CDR2: SGHRS, YFSETQ. The CDR3 consists of 16 residues. V was pared by 0 bases and J by 7 bases, with 6 bases of the junction left unmatched. The CDR3 sequence is CASSLGTSGGSGEQYF. The CDR3 coding sequence is TGCGCCAGCAGCTTGGGGACTAGCGGGGGGAGTGGGGAGCAGTACTTC.

CDR3 DNA: TGTGCCAGCAGGCAGGGGTCGGCAGGCACCTACGAGCAGTACTTC. It specifies CASRQGSAGTYEQYF. The rearrangement links TRBV6-5 to TRBJ2-7; TRBD1 might be the D (6 bases). The V gene's germline CDR1 is MNHEY and CDR2 SVGAGI. The CDR3 is 15 residues long. Trimming pared 6 bases from V and 2 bases from J, leaving 17 bases between.

The chain employs TRBV27 and TRBJ1-1; 9 positions agree with TRBD1. There are 15 residues in the CDR3. Germline V gene sequence: CDR1 MNHEY, CDR2 SMNVEV (reference sequence). Trimming removed 1 base from V and 5 bases from J; junction bases left unmatched: 5. CDR3 coding DNA: TGTGCCAGCAGTTTATTGGGGACAGGGATTACTGAAGCTTTCTTT. It codes for CASSLLGTGITEAFF.

This clone was seen a single time. The V gene is TRBV2, the J gene TRBJ2-1, with 16 bases that match TRBD2. Losses at the gene ends were 7 bases for V and 8 bases for J; bases not matched to a gene: 11. Germline lookup yields CDR1 SNHLY and CDR2 FYNNEI. This CDR3 is 17 amino acids long. The CDR3 sequence is CASTHGTSGRAVDEQFF. DNA of the CDR3: TGTGCCAGCACCCACGGGACTAGCGGGAGGGCGGTGGATGAGCAGTTCTTC.

The rearrangement uses TRBV5-4 and TRBJ1-3; maybe TRBD1 (6 bases). The CDR3 length is 15 residues. The germline CDR1 and CDR2 sequences are SGHNT and YYREEE (reference sequence). Trimming pared 0 bases from V and 4 bases from J, leaving 11 bases between. In nucleotides, the CDR3 is TGTGCCAGCAGCTTGGCAGGGGACGGGGGAAACACCATATATTTT. It translates to CASSLAGDGGNTIYF.

The V call is TRBV11-3, the J call TRBJ2-7; D call uncertain. This CDR3 region has 14 residues. V gave up 1 base and J gave up 2 bases, with 9 bases separating them. Germline values: CDR1 SGHNT, CDR2 YENEEA. The CDR3 loop is CASSLGALPYEQYF. The DNA for the CDR3 is TGTGCCAGCAGCTTAGGGGCCCTCCCCTACGAGCAGTACTTC.

The chain links TRBV24-1 to TRBJ1-4; unclear D gene. Trimming stripped 5 bases from V and 7 bases from J, with 22 bases between. Germline assignment: CDR1 KGHDR and CDR2 SFDVKD. The CDR3 runs 17 residues. CDR3 residues: CATSAGAMAGAGEKLFF. The CDR3, as DNA: TGTGCCACCAGTGCGGGTGCTATGGCGGGAGCAGGTGAAAAACTGTTTTTT.

CDR3 in amino acids: CATSDDRTGANYGYTF. CDR3 nucleotides: TGTGCCACCAGTGATGATAGGACAGGGGCGAACTATGGCTACACCTTC. The chain combines TRBV24-1 with TRBJ1-2; 9 nucleotides agree with TRBD1. Per germline, CDR1 KGHDR and CDR2 SFDVKD. The J segment lost 2 bases and the V segment lost 3 bases, leaving 6 bases of the junction unmatched. The CDR3 runs 16 residues.

V is TRBV6-1 and J is TRBJ1-2, with D tentatively TRBD1 (5 bases). Germline V CDR1 and CDR2: MNHNS, SASEGT. Trimming took 1 base from V and 6 from J, leaving 15 bases between them. The CDR3 totals 15 residues. The DNA for the CDR3 is TGTGCCAGCAGTGAAGTGGGGGGAAAGGCGGATGGCTACACCTTC. This translates into CASSEVGGKADGYTF.

This chain links TRBV15 with TRBJ1-2; 9 bases map to TRBD1. With V trimmed by 4 bases and J by 8 bases, 8 bases remained unmatched. CDR1 is LNHNV, CDR2 YYDKDF, per germline (reference sequence). This CDR3 region has 14 residues. This CDR3 reads CATSKQGAVWGYTF. CDR3 coding DNA: TGTGCCACCAGCAAACAGGGGGCCGTTTGGGGCTACACCTTC.

CDR3 DNA: TGTGCCAGCAGTTACCCAGAGGGACAGAGGTTCGTC. Residues: CASSYPEGQRFV. This rearrangement joins TRBV6-6 to TRBJ2-7, with TRBD1 identical over 7 bases. CDR1 is MNHNY and CDR2 is SVGAGI in the germline V gene (reference sequence). This CDR3 contains 12 residues.

This clone has just one count. The chain has TRBV7-2 and TRBJ1-4, with D possibly matching TRBD1 (6 bases). The germline V and J ends were trimmed by 3 bases and 3 bases, with 11 bases remaining between them. The CDR3 length is 15 residues. From germline, CDR1 is SGHTA and CDR2 FQGNSA. Written as DNA, the CDR3 is TGTGCCAGCAGCTTGGGCAGGGGCGCTAATGAAAAACTGTTTTTT. Protein product: CASSLGRGANEKLFF.

This chain joins TRBV19 and TRBJ2-5, with a possible D match to TRBD2 (6 bases). CDR3 length: 15 amino acids. Trimming cost V 4 bases and J 5 bases, with 17 bases left between them. CDR1 is LNHDA, CDR2 SQIVND, per germline (reference sequence). This chain's CDR3 is CASSTRDGAGETQYF. The CDR3 region has the DNA TGTGCCAGTAGTACCCGGGACGGTGCGGGGGAGACCCAGTACTTC.

CDR3 coding DNA: TGTGCCAGCAGCTCTACACAGGGCACGAAGGAAAAACTGTTTTTT. Its translation: CASSSTQGTKEKLFF. The chain carries TRBV7-8 and TRBJ1-4; D perhaps matches TRBD1 (6 bases). The germline V gene has CDR1 SGHVS and CDR2 FQNEAQ. The V end was cut by 4 bases, the J end by 8 bases, with 17 bases between. The CDR3 spans 15 residues.